This entry lists 24 T cell receptor beta chains sequenced from one sample in a study of shared clonotypes between healthy human individuals. Only in-frame clones appear in the TCRdb table, and some are missing; sequencing was by immunoSEQ multiplex PCR. The sample gives over 2 million clones, about 95% of which show up once; approximately 1.2% is in the top ten. Naive CD8 cells lacked CD45RO, underwent positive selection for CCR7 and left out terminally differentiated effector memory CD45RA+ cells. Sequences were obtained from naive CD8+ T cells sorted from blood. Receptors originate from a man aged 18 to 29 in good health.

The chain uses TRBV2 and TRBJ2-7, with D maybe TRBD2 (5 bases). The germline gives CDR1 SNHLY, CDR2 FYNNEI. This CDR3 is 16 amino acids long. Trimming left V 5 bases short and J 2 bases short, with 19 bases between. CDR3 DNA sequence: TGTGCCAGCAGTAGCAGCCGGGAAGTCGATCCCTACGAGCAGTACTTC. It is translated as CASSSSREVDPYEQYF.

Note on this clone: Different DNA sequences within this sample yield the same CDR3. This chain connects TRBV11-2 to TRBJ2-7, with D perhaps assigned TRBD1 or TRBD2 (5 bases each). CDR1 and CDR2 from the germline V gene are SGHAT and FQNNGV. V was clipped by 1 base and J by 2 bases, with 9 bases between them. CDR3 size: 14 residues. The CDR3 loop is CASSLGPGPYEQYF. The DNA for the CDR3 is TGTGCCAGCAGCTTAGGGCCGGGGCCCTACGAGCAGTACTTC.

The rearrangement joins TRBV6-4 to TRBJ1-1, with D maybe TRBD1 (5 bases). The CDR3 is 13 residues long. The V gene's germline CDR1 is MRHNA and CDR2 SNTAGT. Trimming took off 8 bases at V and 5 bases at J, with 15 bases between the two ends. The CDR3: CASSTDSWTEAFF. The CDR3 DNA reads as TGTGCCAGCTCGACAGATTCTTGGACTGAAGCTTTCTTT.

This clone was seen just once. For the CDR3, the DNA is TGTGCCAGCAGTGAAGCGTCACCGGGATACGAGCAGTACTTC. It is translated as CASSEASPGYEQYF. This chain connects TRBV6-1 to TRBJ2-7; a possible D gene is TRBD2 (5 bases). The CDR3 has 14 residues. CDR1 is MNHNS and CDR2 is SASEGT in the germline V gene. V was shortened by 0 bases and J by 4 bases, with 10 bases between the two germline ends.

This clone was detected once. The chain links TRBV4-3 to TRBJ2-1; 7 bases match TRBD2. Looked up from germline, CDR1 is LGHNA and CDR2 is YSLEER. With 2 bases clipped from V and 4 bases from J, the junction kept 8 bases outside the gene matches. CDR3 length: 16 residues. In DNA form, the CDR3 reads TGCGCCAGCAGCCAAAACCCGTCTAGCGGTTACAATGAGCAGTTCTTC. Protein sequence: CASSQNPSSGYNEQFF.

The chain carries TRBV2 and TRBJ1-2; D is possibly TRBD1 (5 bases). The V end was cut by 6 bases, the J end by 10 bases, with 24 bases between. The CDR3 consists of 15 residues. CDR1 is SNHLY and CDR2 is FYNNEI in the germline V gene. The CDR3, as DNA: TGTGCCAGCAGCCCACCGGAGGGGACTACTATGGTCTACACCTTC. Protein product: CASSPPEGTTMVYTF.

The chain links TRBV25-1 to TRBJ2-7; 8 nucleotides match TRBD1. The CDR3 extends over 15 amino acids. V was clipped by 6 bases and J by 2 bases; unmatched bases: 9. Looked up from germline, CDR1 is MGHDK and CDR2 is SYGVNS. The CDR3 reads CASSGTGQVTYEQYF. CDR3 nucleotides: TGTGCCAGCAGCGGGACGGGACAGGTAACCTACGAGCAGTACTTC.

The CDR3 nucleotides are TGTGCCAGCAGCCCGACAGACTCTTACAATGAGCAGTTCTTC. Translated: CASSPTDSYNEQFF. The chain carries TRBV14 and TRBJ2-1; tentatively, D is TRBD1 (5 bases). In germline, CDR1 is SGHDN, CDR2 FVKESK. This CDR3 comprises 14 residues. The V end lost 4 bases, the J end lost 4 bases, and 11 bases lay between the germline ends.

Remarks on this clone: At the DNA level, this CDR3 is encoded by other sequences in the same sample as well. The chain joins TRBV27 to TRBJ1-1; TRBD1 agrees at 7 bases. Per germline, CDR1 MNHEY and CDR2 SMNVEV (reference sequence). The CDR3 runs 14 residues. Trimming took 0 bases from V and 4 from J; bases not matched to a gene: 2. The CDR3 sequence is CASSLSRGLTEAFF. In DNA, the CDR3 is TGTGCCAGCAGTTTATCAAGGGGGCTCACTGAAGCTTTCTTT.

This clone has a single count. As DNA, the CDR3 is TGTGCCAGCAGTGACGGGACAGTCGTTAGCAATCAGCCCCAGCATTTT. Residues: CASSDGTVVSNQPQHF. This chain links TRBV2 with TRBJ1-5; 7 positions agree with TRBD1. Trimming cost V 3 bases and J 0 bases; bases outside gene matches: 5. The CDR3 contains 16 residues. Germline CDR1 and CDR2: SNHLY and FYNNEI.

The chain has TRBV19 and TRBJ2-3; 7 bases align to TRBD2. The CDR3 has 15 amino acids. Unmatched junction bases numbered 10, after V lost 5 bases and J lost 5 bases. Germline V gene sequence: CDR1 LNHDA, CDR2 SQIVND (reference sequence). In DNA form, the CDR3 reads TGTGCCAGTAGTCCCGAGCGGGGTCCATTAGATACGCAGTATTTT. Protein sequence: CASSPERGPLDTQYF.

The chain combines TRBV5-8 with TRBJ1-2; weak D call: TRBD1 (6 bases). Germline V lookup: CDR1 SGHTS, CDR2 YDEGEE. This CDR3 spans 16 amino acids. Trimming left V 5 bases short and J 4 bases short, with 21 bases between. This chain's CDR3 is CASRINQGQDGYGYTF. CDR3 nucleotides: TGTGCCAGCAGAATTAATCAGGGGCAAGACGGCTATGGCTACACCTTC.

This clone appeared a single time. This sample also contains other DNA sequences that code for the same CDR3. This rearrangement joins TRBV27 to TRBJ2-7, with 9 bases fitting TRBD1. The V gene end was trimmed by 3 bases and the J gene end by 2 bases; junction bases not matched to a gene: 8. The CDR3 loop spans 16 amino acids. CDR1 is MNHEY and CDR2 is SMNVEV in the germline V gene (reference sequence). DNA of the CDR3: TGTGCCAGCAGTTTGTCCCCCGGGACAGGGACCTACGAGCAGTACTTC. Translated: CASSLSPGTGTYEQYF.

The V call is TRBV4-3, the J call TRBJ2-5, with TRBD1 identical over 10 bases. Germline lookup yields CDR1 LGHNA and CDR2 YSLEER. After removal of 4 bases from V and 5 bases from J, the junction contained 13 bases not matched to a gene. The CDR3 contains 17 residues. The CDR3: CASSPEGDRGLQETQYF. The CDR3 DNA follows: TGCGCCAGCAGCCCAGAAGGCGACAGGGGGCTCCAGGAGACCCAGTACTTC.

This chain links TRBV11-1 with TRBJ2-7; D uncertain. This CDR3 spans 12 amino acids. Per the germline V gene, CDR1 is SGHAT and CDR2 is FQDESV (reference sequence). Trimming left V 5 bases short and J 0 bases short, with 5 bases between. CDR3 coding DNA: TGTGCCAGCAGCGAGAGCTCCTACGAGCAGTACTTC. Amino acid sequence: CASSESSYEQYF.

In DNA, the CDR3 is TGTGCCAGCAGCTCCACTACGGACTTTCTTCTTACTAACTATGGCTACACCTTC. Protein sequence: CASSSTTDFLLTNYGYTF. This rearrangement joins TRBV5-6 to TRBJ1-2; D not certain. Germline values: CDR1 SGHDT, CDR2 YYEEEE. CDR3 size: 18 residues. The ends were cut back, 3 bases at V and 0 bases at J, with 21 bases in the middle.

With respect to this clone: The sample carries other DNA sequences with the same CDR3. The CDR3 region is CASSPTGGPYEQYF. The CDR3 coding sequence is TGTGCCAGCAGCCCGACAGGGGGGCCCTACGAGCAGTACTTC. The chain combines TRBV28 with TRBJ2-7; 9 bases fit TRBD1. Germline V gene data show CDR1 as MDHEN and CDR2 as SYDVKM. The CDR3 has 14 residues. Losses at the gene ends were 6 bases for V and 2 bases for J; bases not matched to a gene: 5.

The rearrangement links TRBV7-9 to TRBJ1-1; D is uncertain. Looked up from germline, CDR1 is SEHNR and CDR2 is FQNEAQ (reference sequence). The CDR3 spans 14 residues. The ends were cut back, 3 bases at V and 6 bases at J, with 14 bases in the middle. The DNA for the CDR3 is TGTGCCAGCAGCTTCCCCTTATCCGACGCTGAAGCTTTCTTT. It is translated as CASSFPLSDAEAFF.

The chain is built from TRBV19 and TRBJ1-5; the D is unclear. The CDR3 covers 15 residues. Trimming removed 3 bases from V and 10 bases from J, with 19 bases in between. The germline V gene encodes CDR1 LNHDA and CDR2 SQIVND (reference sequence). CDR3 sequence (DNA): TGTGCCAGTAGTATCCCATATCGAGTGGATAGCCCCCAGCATTTT. Protein sequence: CASSIPYRVDSPQHF.

As to this clone: Other DNA sequences from this sample encode an identical CDR3 as well. The chain recombines TRBV10-2 with TRBJ1-1; D may be TRBD1 (5 bases). Germline V gene sequence: CDR1 WSHSY, CDR2 SAAADI. V was clipped by 3 bases and J by 5 bases, with 7 bases between them. The length of the CDR3 is 12 residues. CDR3 region: CASSEWGTEAFF. Here the CDR3 DNA reads TGCGCCAGCAGTGAATGGGGGACTGAAGCTTTCTTT.

This clone has a single count. This chain connects TRBV11-3 to TRBJ2-1, with TRBD2 matching over 10 bases. J lost 5 bases, V lost 5 bases, and 9 bases had no gene match. Germline V CDR1 and CDR2: SGHNT, YENEEA. This CDR3 is 16 amino acids long. CDR3 sequence (DNA): TGTGCCAGCAGCCTCGACCCTAGCGGGGGAGACAATGAGCAGTTCTTC. Its protein is CASSLDPSGGDNEQFF.

J is TRBJ1-3 and V is TRBV5-1; possibly TRBD1 for D (6 bases). Trimming took 4 bases from V and 4 from J, leaving 15 bases between them. This CDR3 spans 15 amino acids. CDR1 SGHRS and CDR2 YFSETQ come from the germline V gene. The CDR3 loop is CASSPEGGVGNTIYF. Written as DNA, the CDR3 is TGCGCCAGCAGCCCGGAAGGGGGTGTGGGAAACACCATATATTTT.

The V and J genes are TRBV6-5 and TRBJ2-1; D is uncertain. There are 15 residues in the CDR3. Germline V lookup: CDR1 MNHEY, CDR2 SVGAGI. The V end lost 0 bases, the J end lost 2 bases, and 8 bases lay between the germline ends. The CDR3 DNA is TGTGCCAGCAGTTACTCGTTGAATACCTACAATGAGCAGTTCTTC. The encoded protein is CASSYSLNTYNEQFF.

The chain carries TRBV2 and TRBJ2-7; D uncertain. This CDR3 spans 13 amino acids. Germline V gives CDR1 SNHLY, CDR2 FYNNEI. The V end was cut by 7 bases, the J end by 3 bases, with 13 bases between. The CDR3 nucleotides read TGTGCCAGCACCGACACTTTCGACTACGAGCAGTACTTC. Translated: CASTDTFDYEQYF.